This T cell receptor beta chain is drawn from a study of T cells in Graves' hyperthyroidism and ophthalmopathy. With respect to this clonotype: Its antigen is unknown.

RNA transcripts yielded amplified TCR beta CDR3 regions. The HTBI primer set served for first-round RT-PCR of the TCR CDR3. A single record per CDR3 protein comes from TCRdb applying MiXCR to the multiplex PCR reads. In the table there are about 570,000 distinct CDR3 sequences, 12% to 15% of which are singletons. The study's findings and limits: The blood repertoire included most of the expanded thyroid clonotypes above 0.001.

CDR1 and CDR2 from the germline V gene are DFQATT and SNEGSKA (reference sequence). This CDR3 comprises 16 residues. V was pared by 6 bases and J by 5 bases, with 17 bases of the junction left unmatched. The sequencing sample was made of blood. The TCR was taken from a woman aged 40 to 50 with Graves' hyperthyroidism. The chain employs TRBV20-1 and TRBJ2-7; TRBD2 aligns across 9 bases. The CDR3 sequence: CSAFDHGGRAKDEQYF. For the CDR3, the DNA is TGCAGTGCATTTGACCATGGCGGGAGGGCTAAGGACGAGCAGTACTTC.